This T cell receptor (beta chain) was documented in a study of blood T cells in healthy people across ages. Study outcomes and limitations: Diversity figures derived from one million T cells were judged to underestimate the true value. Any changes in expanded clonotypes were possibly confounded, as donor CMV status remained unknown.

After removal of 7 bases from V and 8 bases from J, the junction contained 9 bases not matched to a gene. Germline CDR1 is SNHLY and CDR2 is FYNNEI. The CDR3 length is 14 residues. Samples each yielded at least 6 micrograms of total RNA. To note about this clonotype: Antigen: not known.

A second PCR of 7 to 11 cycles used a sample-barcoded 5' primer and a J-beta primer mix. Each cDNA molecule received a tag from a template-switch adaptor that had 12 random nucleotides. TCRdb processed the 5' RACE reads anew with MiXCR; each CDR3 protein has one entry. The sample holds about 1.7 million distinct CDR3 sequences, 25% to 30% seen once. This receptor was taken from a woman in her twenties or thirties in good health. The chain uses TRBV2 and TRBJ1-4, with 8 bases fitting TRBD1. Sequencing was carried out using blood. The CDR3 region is CASNRQGREEKLFF. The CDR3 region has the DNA TGTGCCAGCAACCGACAGGGGCGAGAGGAAAAACTGTTTTTT.